This is a list of T cell receptor beta chains from one sample in a study of shared clonotypes between healthy human individuals. TCRdb's table, derived via immunoSEQ multiplex PCR, lists solely in-frame clones and lacks some. The sample comprises millions of clones, 90% to 95% of which are singletons, and under 0.15% rests with the top ten. Sequences were obtained from naive CD4+ T cells sorted from blood. All receptors come from a man between 18 and 29 years old in good health. Both conserved end residues are part of each CDR3. D genes are given only for firm matches. Expanded clones are given a class, and other clones once, few, many or no size at all.

>TRBV30|-|TRBD1|TRBJ2-7
CAALRGTGGKWTRYF
TGTGCCGCTCTCAGAGGGACAGGGGGCAAGTGGACCCGGTACTTC
>TRBV5-4|-|-|TRBJ2-3
CASSLARDRGPDTQYF
TGTGCCAGCAGCTTGGCCAGAGATAGGGGACCCGATACGCAGTATTTT
>TRBV5-6|once|TRBD1|TRBJ1-2
CASSSTGYGYTF
TGTGCCAGCAGCTCGACAGGGTACGGCTACACCTTC
>TRBV29-1|once|-|TRBJ2-1
CSVASTHNEQFF
TGCAGCGTTGCCTCCACCCACAATGAGCAGTTCTTC
>TRBV28|-|TRBD1|TRBJ2-2
CASMGVGQGAAGELFF
TGTGCCAGCATGGGGGTCGGACAGGGGGCAGCCGGGGAGCTGTTTTTT
>TRBV11-2|-|-|TRBJ1-6
CASSLAVGQGNSPLHF
TGTGCCAGCAGCCTGGCGGTAGGGCAGGGGAATTCACCCCTCCACTTT
>TRBV19|-|-|TRBJ1-2
CASSSRGDYGYTF
TGTGCCAGTAGCTCTCGGGGTGACTATGGCTACACCTTC
>TRBV19|-|-|TRBJ2-5
CASSTRTQGNKETQYF
TGTGCCAGTAGTACCCGAACGCAGGGCAACAAGGAGACCCAGTACTTC
>TRBV28|-|TRBD2|TRBJ2-5
CASSLPAGGQETQYF
TGTGCCAGCAGCCTCCCAGCGGGGGGACAAGAGACCCAGTACTTC
>TRBV5-1|-|-|TRBJ2-7
CASSLDTTGHEQYF
TGCGCCAGCAGCTTAGACACCACAGGGCACGAGCAGTACTTC
>TRBV5-4|-|-|TRBJ2-5
CASSGQVAGTQYF
TGTGCCAGCAGCGGGCAGGTGGCTGGGACCCAGTACTTC
>TRBV6-5|-|TRBD2|TRBJ2-2
CASSLAGGYTGELFF
TGTGCCAGCAGTTTAGCGGGAGGTTACACCGGGGAGCTGTTTTTT
>TRBV5-6|-|TRBD1|TRBJ1-1
CASSLTDRLNTEAFF
TGTGCCAGCAGCTTGACGGACAGGTTGAACACTGAAGCTTTCTTT
>TRBV30|-|TRBD2|TRBJ2-2
CAWARARTSGYTGELFF
TGTGCCTGGGCCCGCGCGAGGACTAGCGGATACACCGGGGAGCTGTTTTTT
>TRBV4-2|-|-|TRBJ2-3
CASSPGTDTQYF
TGTGCCAGCAGCCCGGGTACAGATACGCAGTATTTT
>TRBV5-4|-|-|TRBJ1-2
CASSLGTPQSNYGYTF
TGTGCCAGCAGCTTGGGGACACCCCAGTCCAACTATGGCTACACCTTC